The T cell receptor (beta chain) under discussion was sequenced for a study of blood T cell repertoires in COVID-19. Overall study context: Collection of acute and convalescent COVID-19 samples took place in the United States, Italy and Spain.

As originally analysed: Amplification of reference gene primers was used by the study to estimate nucleated cell counts. Assay: immunoSEQ multiplex PCR; the TCRdb copy retains only in-frame clones and omits some. That table is the source of V, J and clone size, and D and trimming were worked out from the DNA. This table has approximately 290,000 clones, around 85% appearing once. CDR1 is MNHEY, CDR2 SVGEGT, per germline. V dropped 2 bases and J dropped 0; count of bases not matched to a gene: 8. The CDR3 extends over 17 amino acids. Source material: peripheral blood. The receptor was isolated from a human donor with COVID-19, enrolled during active disease. The donor label of this sample is uncertain. This chain joins TRBV6-2 or TRBV6-3 and TRBJ2-3; 7 bases match TRBD2. This CDR3 reads CASSYGIAGASTDTQYF. As DNA, the CDR3 is TGTGCCAGCAGTTACGGGATAGCGGGTGCTAGCACAGATACGCAGTATTTT.